The 18 T cell receptor beta chains listed next were all sequenced from one sample in a study of blood T cell repertoires in COVID-19. Data came from immunoSEQ multiplex PCR; TCRdb stores just in-frame clones and leaves some out. This table has a few hundred thousand clones, 80% to 85% appearing once. Sequences were obtained from peripheral blood. These receptors all stem from an older woman with acute or convalescent COVID-19.

DNA for the CDR3: TGTGCCAGCAGTACTTATGGGACAATCAACACTGAAGCTTTCTTT. It specifies CASSTYGTINTEAFF. This chain connects TRBV6-2 or TRBV6-3 to TRBJ1-1; maybe TRBD1 (6 bases). Germline V lookup: CDR1 MNHEY, CDR2 SVGEGT. V lost 5 bases and J lost 2, with 15 bases in between. This CDR3 spans 15 amino acids.

The J gene is TRBJ2-7, the V gene TRBV7-9; 9 bases line up with TRBD1. CDR1 is SEHNR, CDR2 FQNEAQ, per germline (reference sequence). The J segment lost 5 bases and the V segment lost 5 bases, leaving 13 bases of the junction unmatched. The CDR3 runs 16 residues. The CDR3 protein is CASSPKFGQGNDEQYF. In DNA, the CDR3 is TGTGCCAGCAGCCCCAAATTTGGACAGGGGAACGACGAGCAGTACTTC.

The chain uses TRBV4-2 and TRBJ1-2; TRBD1 agrees at 7 bases. The CDR3 contains 16 residues. Unmatched junction bases numbered 12, after V lost 0 bases and J lost 8 bases. In germline, CDR1 is LGHNA, CDR2 YNFKEQ. The CDR3 loop is CASSQERQGTRGGYTF. For the CDR3, the DNA is TGTGCCAGCAGCCAAGAGAGACAGGGAACCCGAGGGGGCTACACCTTC.

This clone was counted ten times or more. The chain is built from TRBV30 and TRBJ2-3; possible D gene TRBD1, 5 bases. The CDR3 has 13 amino acids. Trimming took off 1 base at V and 0 bases at J, with 5 bases between the two ends. CDR1 GTSNPN and CDR2 SVGIG come from the germline V gene (reference sequence). CDR3 DNA: TGTGCCTGGAGTGGGGGCAGCACAGATACGCAGTATTTT. Translating gives CAWSGGSTDTQYF.

This chain connects TRBV20-1 to TRBJ2-7; no clear D gene. V lost 6 bases to trimming and J lost 4 bases, with 10 bases between them. The germline CDR1 and CDR2 sequences are DFQATT and SNEGSKA (reference sequence). The CDR3 consists of 11 residues. CDR3: CSARLLYEQYF. The CDR3 coding sequence is TGCAGTGCCAGACTTCTGTACGAGCAGTACTTC.

The rearrangement uses TRBV27 and TRBJ1-5; D remains unclear. Germline CDR1 and CDR2: MNHEY and SMNVEV (reference sequence). V was trimmed by 8 bases and J by 3 bases, leaving 14 bases between them. The CDR3 loop spans 14 amino acids. The CDR3 nucleotides read TGTGCCAGCGCCGGAGGGTCTTCCAATCAGCCCCAGCATTTT. It codes for CASAGGSSNQPQHF.

This chain connects TRBV15 to TRBJ1-1; D is perhaps TRBD1 (5 bases). V was clipped by 8 bases and J by 0 bases, with 16 bases between them. The CDR3 has 15 residues. Germline CDR1 LNHNV, CDR2 YYDKDF (reference sequence). The CDR3 spells CATSPFRGVNTEAFF. The CDR3 coding sequence is TGTGCCACCTCCCCTTTTCGGGGGGTGAACACTGAAGCTTTCTTT.

This clone was seen once. The genes are TRBV19 and TRBJ2-2; TRBD1 aligns across 7 bases. The trim removed 8 bases at V and 0 bases at J, leaving 6 bases unmatched. The CDR3 runs to 15 residues. The V gene's germline CDR1 is LNHDA and CDR2 SQIVND (reference sequence). This chain's CDR3 is CASAQGLTNTGELFF. As DNA, the CDR3 is TGTGCCAGTGCACAGGGGCTAACGAACACCGGGGAGCTGTTTTTT.

CDR3 loop: CASSFRGSSGNTIYF. CDR3 nucleotide sequence: TGTGCCAGTAGCTTCCGGGGAAGTTCTGGAAACACCATATATTTT. The V and J genes are TRBV19 and TRBJ1-3; D remains unclear. V shed 6 bases and J shed 1 base, with 13 bases lying between them. Germline loops: CDR1 LNHDA, CDR2 SQIVND (reference sequence). This CDR3 contains 15 residues.

This clone was seen just once. This chain connects TRBV28 to TRBJ2-3, with 12 nucleotides matching TRBD2. J was trimmed by 2 bases and V by 10 bases; bases with no gene match: 16. The CDR3 has 18 amino acids. The V gene's germline CDR1 is MDHEN and CDR2 SYDVKM. The CDR3 DNA is TGTGCCACCGCCGACGGCATACGACTAGCGGGGGACACAGATACGCAGTATTTT. Residues: CATADGIRLAGDTDTQYF.

The rearrangement uses TRBV30 and TRBJ1-1, with 8 bases aligning to TRBD1. The germline V gene has CDR1 GTSNPN and CDR2 SVGIG (reference sequence). The CDR3 loop spans 12 amino acids. The V and J ends lost 0 bases and 12 bases, in that order; junction bases with no gene match: 6. In DNA form, the CDR3 reads TGTGCCTGGAGTGTACCGACAGGGGCATCTTTCTTT. It translates to CAWSVPTGASFF.

The chain uses TRBV7-2 and TRBJ1-6; D unclear. From germline, CDR1 is SGHTA and CDR2 FQGNSA. CDR3 length: 14 residues. With 0 bases removed from V and 10 bases from J, the gap between germline ends came to 10 bases. The DNA for the CDR3 is TGTGCCAGCAGCTTAGCCGGGGAGCGGTCACCCCTCCACTTT. It encodes CASSLAGERSPLHF. The entire variable domain, with the rest obtained from reference TRBV7-2 and TRBJ1-6, is as follows: GAGVSQSPSNKVTEKGKDVELRCDPISGHTALYWYRQSLGQGLEFLIYFQGNSAPDKSGLPSDRFSAERTGGSVSTLTIQRTQQEDSAVYLCASSLAGERSPLHFGNGTRLTVT.

The J gene is TRBJ1-1, the V gene TRBV4-2; D not resolved. V was cut by 0 bases and J by 2 bases, with 4 bases left in between. Germline loops: CDR1 LGHNA, CDR2 YNFKEQ. The CDR3 extends over 13 amino acids. The CDR3 coding sequence is TGTGCCAGCAGCCAAGACAGAAACACTGAAGCTTTCTTT. Translating gives CASSQDRNTEAFF.

This clone was seen many times. The chain uses TRBV3-1 (or the pseudogene TRBV3-2) and TRBJ2-5, with 12 bases identical to TRBD2. Germline V gives CDR1 LGHDT, CDR2 YNNKEL (reference sequence). The CDR3 consists of 19 residues. The V segment lost 4 bases and the J segment 2 bases; nucleotides outside the gene matches: 14. Written as DNA, the CDR3 is TGTGCCAGCAGCCCGGGACGGGGAGGACTAGCGGGGTTGCAAGAGACCCAGTACTTC. Protein sequence: CASSPGRGGLAGLQETQYF.

This clone has just one count. V usage is TRBV3-1 (or the pseudogene TRBV3-2) and J usage is TRBJ1-3; D not resolved. V lost 0 bases and J lost 7, with 7 bases in between. The CDR3 is 13 amino acids. Germline CDR1 LGHDT, CDR2 YNNKEL (reference sequence). CDR3 in DNA: TGTGCCAGCAGCCAAGAGCGGTCTAACACCATATATTTT. Translated: CASSQERSNTIYF.

This chain joins TRBV25-1 and TRBJ2-2, with D hard to call. Trimming cost V 3 bases and J 2 bases, with 10 bases left between them. This CDR3 is built from 15 residues. CDR1 MGHDK and CDR2 SYGVNS come from the germline V gene. As DNA, the CDR3 is TGTGCCAGCAGTGATCCACAGAAAAACACCGGGGAGCTGTTTTTT. Encoded protein: CASSDPQKNTGELFF.

This clone was counted between two and nine times. The V gene is TRBV7-9, the J gene TRBJ2-7; D may be TRBD2 (5 bases). There are 13 residues in the CDR3. Germline-derived CDR1 and CDR2 are SEHNR and FQNEAQ (reference sequence). Between the trimmed V and J ends, which lost 2 bases and 5 bases, there was a span of 10 bases. The CDR3 DNA follows: TGTGCCAGCAGCTTAAGTTTCGGGGACGAGCAGTACTTC. It translates to CASSLSFGDEQYF.

V and J are TRBV6-6 and TRBJ1-2, with a weak D call TRBD1 (6 bases). With 2 bases removed from V and 4 bases from J, the gap between germline ends came to 14 bases. The CDR3 sequence is 15 residues long. Germline CDR1 reads MNHNY; CDR2 reads SVGAGI (reference sequence). Here the CDR3 DNA reads TGTGCCAGCAGTTACGGAGACAGGCGTTCCTATGGCTACACCTTC. Amino acid sequence: CASSYGDRRSYGYTF.